This entry features one T cell receptor (beta chain) sequence. These data are taken from a study of blood T cell repertoires in COVID-19. J gave up 1 base and V 7 bases, and 2 bases lay outside the gene matches. Germline V gene data show CDR1 as SEHNR and CDR2 as FQNEAQ (reference sequence). This CDR3 spans 14 amino acids. Sequenced by immunoSEQ multiplex PCR; TCRdb stores in-frame clones only, minus some. In the table there are roughly 100,000 clones, approximately 79% of which are singletons. The TCR originated in a man between 65 and 85 years old with active or convalescent COVID-19. The sample was peripheral blood. The chain employs TRBV7-9 and TRBJ2-7, with 12 bases matching TRBD2. The CDR3 DNA follows: TGTGCCAGCATGACTAGCGGGGGATCCTACGAGCAGTACTTC. It is translated as CASMTSGGSYEQYF. Combining the CDR3 with reference TRBV7-9 and TRBJ2-7 gives the whole variable domain DTGVSQNPRHKITKRGQNVTFRCDPISEHNRLYWYRQTLGQGPEFLTYFQNEAQLEKSRLLSDRFSAERPKGSFSTLEIQRTEQGDSAMYLCASMTSGGSYEQYFGPGTRLTVT.